The 13 T cell receptor beta chains reported below all come from one sample, sequenced in a study of blood T cell repertoires in COVID-19. Repertoires were generated with immunoSEQ multiplex PCR, while TCRdb's copy carries only in-frame clones and drops some. This table has 540,000 or so clones, 70% to 90% appearing once. The sample taken for sequencing was peripheral blood. These receptors all come from a woman aged 45-60 years with COVID-19, enrolled during active disease.

The rearrangement links TRBV6-1 to TRBJ1-3, with D tentatively TRBD1 (5 bases). Germline CDR1 reads MNHNS; CDR2 reads SASEGT. The CDR3 consists of 16 residues. Trimming left V 1 base short and J 0 bases short, with 10 bases between. DNA of the CDR3: TGTGCCAGCAGTGAAGTATCGGGGGGCTCTGGAAACACCATATATTTT. Translating gives CASSEVSGGSGNTIYF.

This chain uses TRBV18 with TRBJ1-1; D uncertain. Looked up from germline, CDR1 is KGHSH and CDR2 is LQKENI. V was pared by 3 bases and J by 8 bases, with 19 bases between. The CDR3 consists of 15 residues. CDR3 loop: CASSPGGSWNSEAFF. The DNA of the CDR3 is TGTGCCAGCTCACCCGGAGGGTCGTGGAATTCCGAAGCTTTCTTT.

This clone was counted a single time. The chain is built from TRBV2 and TRBJ1-5; 9 bases are a match to TRBD1. With V trimmed by 6 bases and J by 10 bases, 10 bases remained unmatched. CDR3 length: 14 residues. Germline V gene lookup returns CDR1 SNHLY and CDR2 FYNNEI. CDR3 sequence: CASRPLQGAQPQHF. In nucleotides, the CDR3 is TGTGCCAGCAGACCCCTACAGGGGGCTCAACCCCAGCATTTT.

CDR3 nucleotides: TGTGCCAGCAGCTCCGGGACAGGGGGCTACGAGCAGTACTTC. Translation: CASSSGTGGYEQYF. J is TRBJ2-7 and V is TRBV7-9, with 11 nucleotides matching TRBD1. With 4 bases clipped from V and 3 bases from J, the junction kept 2 bases outside the gene matches. Germline V gives CDR1 SEHNR, CDR2 FQNEAQ (reference sequence). The length of the CDR3 is 14 residues.

The genes are TRBV7-9 and TRBJ2-1; D perhaps matches TRBD1 (5 bases). CDR3 length: 15 residues. Germline CDR1 reads SEHNR; CDR2 reads FQNEAQ (reference sequence). Trimming took off 5 bases at V and 3 bases at J, with 14 bases between the two ends. CDR3 in amino acids: CASSPGLTGYNEQFF. CDR3 nucleotide sequence: TGTGCCAGCAGCCCCGGCCTAACAGGCTACAATGAGCAGTTCTTC.

The gene calls are TRBV2 and TRBJ1-1; a weak D match, TRBD1 (6 bases). This CDR3 contains 14 residues. Trimming took off 6 bases at V and 1 base at J, with 12 bases between the two ends. Per germline, CDR1 SNHLY and CDR2 FYNNEI. The CDR3 region is CASSSRTANTEAFF. CDR3 DNA: TGTGCCAGCAGCTCCAGGACAGCGAACACTGAAGCTTTCTTT.

CDR3 sequence: CASSFTGSGNTIYF. The DNA for the CDR3 is TGTGCCAGCAGCTTTACAGGCTCTGGAAACACCATATATTTT. The chain is built from TRBV7-8 and TRBJ1-3, with D possibly TRBD1 on 5 matching bases. CDR1 is SGHVS, CDR2 FQNEAQ, per germline. CDR3 length equals 14 residues. Trimming removed 3 bases at V and 0 bases at J, with 6 bases between.

The J gene is TRBJ2-7, the V gene TRBV5-6, with TRBD2 as a possible D gene (7 bases). The V gene's germline CDR1 is SGHDT and CDR2 YYEEEE. The CDR3 has 14 residues. Trimming took 4 bases from V and 2 from J, leaving 13 bases between them. CDR3 bases: TGTGCCAGCAGCCGCCCGGGGGGCCCCTACGAGCAGTACTTC. It codes for CASSRPGGPYEQYF.

The chain carries TRBV18 and TRBJ1-3; perhaps TRBD1 as D (6 bases). CDR3 length: 16 residues. V lost 3 bases and J 4 bases, leaving 16 bases between the germline ends. From germline, CDR1 is KGHSH and CDR2 LQKENI. CDR3 nucleotides: TGTGCCAGCTCACCCCCAGGGGTACTTTCCGGAAACACCATATATTTT. It encodes CASSPPGVLSGNTIYF.

V and J are TRBV19 and TRBJ2-6, with D maybe TRBD1 (6 bases). The V gene's germline CDR1 is LNHDA and CDR2 SQIVND (reference sequence). The CDR3 covers 18 residues. Trimming removed 2 bases from V and 0 bases from J, with 14 bases in between. CDR3 in DNA: TGTGCCAGTAGTATACGAAGGCAGGGGAACTCTGGGGCCAACGTCCTGACTTTC. Encoded protein: CASSIRRQGNSGANVLTF.

The chain carries TRBV5-1 and TRBJ1-6; TRBD1 matches at 11 bases. This CDR3 has 16 residues. V was clipped by 4 bases and J by 10 bases; unmatched bases: 10. Germline V CDR1 and CDR2: SGHRS, YFSETQ. The chain's CDR3 is CASSIARDRGYSPLHF. The CDR3 nucleotides read TGCGCCAGCAGCATTGCCCGGGACAGGGGGTACTCACCCCTCCACTTT.

This clone showed up just a few times. The chain combines TRBV9 with TRBJ1-1, with 8 bases lining up with TRBD1. CDR1 and CDR2 from the germline V gene are SGDLS and YYNGEE. This CDR3 spans 15 amino acids. The J segment lost 5 bases and the V segment lost 1 base, leaving 7 bases of the junction unmatched. The CDR3 DNA reads TGTGCCAGCAGCGTAACCACAGGGGGGGAGACTGAAGCTTTCTTT. Amino acid sequence: CASSVTTGGETEAFF. The whole variable domain, filled in from reference TRBV9 and TRBJ1-1, reads DSGVTQTPKHLITATGQRVTLRCSPRSGDLSVYWYQQSLDQGLQFLIQYYNGEERAKGNILERFSAQQFPDLHSELNLSSLELGDSALYFCASSVTTGGETEAFFGQGTRLTVV.

This clone was counted a single time. A read error may account for a junction end that differs from germline. The chain carries TRBV4-1 and TRBJ2-1; TRBD2 matches 7 bases. Germline V gene sequence: CDR1 MGHRA, CDR2 YSYEKL. The CDR3 covers 12 residues. This CDR3 is CASSLPGGLSIF. The CDR3, as DNA: TGCGCCAGCAGCCTCCCGGGGGGACTTTCGATCTTC.